Shown below are 21 T cell receptor beta chains from a single sample sequenced in a study of blood T cells in healthy people across ages. Combining a sample-barcoded 5' primer with a J-beta primer mix, a second PCR ran for roughly 7 to 11 cycles. Using its own MiXCR run on the 5' RACE reads, TCRdb lists one record per CDR3 protein. The sample lists approximately 760,000 distinct CDR3 sequences; about 25% were seen once. The same specimen was also included in a second study, on T cells of mothers and their children.

The specimen sequenced was blood. The receptors come from a boy between 10 and 17 years old in good health.

A few counts support this clonotype. The rearrangement joins TRBV5-1 to TRBJ2-3; D ambiguous. With 4 bases removed from V and 2 bases from J, the gap between germline ends came to 17 bases. The length of the CDR3 is 16 residues. CDR1 SGHRS and CDR2 YFSETQ come from the germline V gene. The CDR3 loop is CASSPGDGYFTDTQYF. The DNA for the CDR3 is TGCGCCAGCAGCCCCGGCGACGGCTACTTCACAGATACGCAGTATTTT.

Here the CDR3 DNA reads TGCGCCAGCAACCGGCTAGCGCCATACAATGAGCAGTTCTTC. Amino acid sequence: CASNRLAPYNEQFF. This sequence joins TRBV5-1 and TRBJ2-1; tentatively, D is TRBD2 (6 bases). V gave up 6 bases and J gave up 4 bases, with 14 bases separating them. CDR3 length: 14 amino acids. Per germline, CDR1 SGHRS and CDR2 YFSETQ.

The genes are TRBV29-1 and TRBJ1-3, with TRBD1 as a possible D gene (6 bases). The V end lost 4 bases, the J end lost 2 bases, and 15 bases lay between the germline ends. Looked up from germline, CDR1 is SQVTM and CDR2 is ANQGSEA. This CDR3 contains 15 residues. CDR3 bases: TGCAGCGTTGTTAACAGGGAATCCCCTGGAAACACCATATATTTT. It yields the protein CSVVNRESPGNTIYF.

V and J are TRBV4-1 and TRBJ1-4; tentatively, D is TRBD1 (5 bases). The germline V gene has CDR1 MGHRA and CDR2 YSYEKL. The CDR3 totals 16 residues. The V gene lost 3 bases and the J gene lost 7 bases, with 18 bases spanning the gap. This CDR3 reads CASSQTAGAYGEKLFF. The CDR3 bases are TGCGCCAGCAGCCAGACAGCCGGGGCTTATGGTGAAAAACTGTTTTTT.

The V gene is TRBV5-1, the J gene TRBJ1-6; D is uncertain. The CDR3 covers 15 residues. V was trimmed by 0 bases and J by 7 bases, leaving 11 bases between them. The germline CDR1 and CDR2 sequences are SGHRS and YFSETQ. In DNA form, the CDR3 reads TGCGCCAGCAGCTTGGGCTTACAGCGAAATTCACCCCTCCACTTT. Translating it yields CASSLGLQRNSPLHF.

The chain employs TRBV30 and TRBJ2-7; D not resolved. The CDR3 is 13 residues long. The germline gives CDR1 GTSNPN, CDR2 SVGIG (reference sequence). Trimming took off 5 bases at V and 0 bases at J, with 11 bases between the two ends. The CDR3 sequence is CAWDALSSYEQYF. Here the CDR3 DNA reads TGTGCCTGGGATGCCCTTAGCTCCTACGAGCAGTACTTC.

This clonotype occurred a few times. The rearrangement joins TRBV7-2 to TRBJ2-5; D is possibly TRBD1 (6 bases). The end of the DNA aligns better with TRBJ2-7, so the J call may be wrong. Germline V gene lookup returns CDR1 SGHTA and CDR2 FQGNSA. The CDR3 runs to 15 residues. For the CDR3, the DNA is TGTGCCAGCAGCCTTGACAGGCAACCATCCTACGAGCAGTACTTC. Its protein product is CASSLDRQPSYEQYF.

The gene calls are TRBV27 and TRBJ1-2; 7 positions match TRBD1. Trimming at V came to 2 bases and at J to 6 bases, leaving 3 bases not matched to a gene. This CDR3 contains 13 residues. Per the germline V gene, CDR1 is MNHEY and CDR2 is SMNVEV (reference sequence). Here the CDR3 reads CASSLGRGDGYTF. The CDR3 region has the DNA TGTGCCAGCAGTTTAGGCAGGGGGGATGGCTACACCTTC.

A word on this clonotype: One junction end does not reproduce the germline sequence, and a read error may be involved. The gene calls are TRBV7-3 and TRBJ2-1; 12 bases line up with TRBD2. This CDR3 contains 16 residues. In germline, CDR1 is SGHTA, CDR2 FQGTGA. The CDR3 region is CASSLLAGGPVNEQVF. CDR3 DNA: TGTGCCAGCAGCCTCCTAGCGGGAGGGCCGGTCAATGAGCAGGTCTTC.

This chain uses TRBV6-6 with TRBJ2-5; D is ambiguous. The J call may be incorrect, as the DNA end agrees better with TRBJ2-7. The CDR3 loop spans 12 amino acids. CDR1 MNHNY and CDR2 SVGAGI come from the germline V gene (reference sequence). DNA of the CDR3: TGTGCCAGCAGTTACCAAACCAACGAGCAGTACTTC. Its translation is CASSYQTNEQYF.

The chain has TRBV24-1 and TRBJ1-2; D possibly corresponds to TRBD1 (5 bases). Trimming shortened V by 3 bases and J by 7 bases, and 14 bases separated the two germline ends. This CDR3 contains 14 residues. CDR1 and CDR2 from the germline V gene are KGHDR and SFDVKD. The CDR3 bases are TGTGCCACCAGTGATCATCGACAGCTCGGTGGCTACACCTTC. Amino acid sequence: CATSDHRQLGGYTF.

The rearrangement uses TRBV4-1 and TRBJ2-5; D call uncertain. The V and J ends lost 0 bases and 5 bases respectively, with 10 bases between them. The length of the CDR3 is 14 residues. In germline, CDR1 is MGHRA, CDR2 YSYEKL. The chain's CDR3 is CASSQDQRYETQYF. The CDR3 DNA sequence: TGCGCCAGCAGCCAAGATCAGCGTTACGAGACCCAGTACTTC.

This clonotype has only a few counts. CDR3 DNA: TGTGCCAGCAAAGAGGGCGCGAACACCGGGGAGCTGTTTTTT. Its protein product is CASKEGANTGELFF. The chain couples TRBV2 to TRBJ2-2; possible D gene TRBD2, 5 bases. The germline gives CDR1 SNHLY, CDR2 FYNNEI. Trimming took off 7 bases at V and 0 bases at J, with 9 bases between the two ends. The CDR3 has 14 residues.

The chain links TRBV3-1 to TRBJ2-2, with 9 bases lining up with TRBD2. The CDR3 consists of 16 residues. V was clipped by 7 bases and J by 5 bases; unmatched bases: 11. CDR1 LGHDT and CDR2 YNNKEL come from the germline V gene (reference sequence). Here the CDR3 reads CASTFLSGGTTGELFF. The CDR3 DNA sequence: TGTGCCAGCACCTTCTTGAGCGGGGGGACAACCGGGGAGCTGTTTTTT.

This clonotype was seen only a few times. The chain links TRBV11-2 to TRBJ2-3; D is tentatively TRBD1 or TRBD2 (5 bases each). Between the trimmed V and J ends, which lost 5 bases and 4 bases, there was a span of 19 bases. Germline V gives CDR1 SGHAT, CDR2 FQNNGV. This CDR3 contains 16 residues. CDR3 region: CASSPRRGAVSDTQYF. In nucleotides, the CDR3 is TGTGCCAGCAGCCCGAGACGAGGGGCAGTGTCAGATACGCAGTATTTT.

This chain connects TRBV29-1 to TRBJ2-2; D might be TRBD1 or TRBD2, each matching 5 bases. The CDR3 runs 12 residues. V lost 7 bases and J 4 bases, leaving 10 bases between the germline ends. CDR1 SQVTM and CDR2 ANQGSEA come from the germline V gene. CDR3 in DNA: TGCAGCGGCGGGCAGGGCACCGGGGAGCTGTTTTTT. This encodes CSGGQGTGELFF.

A remark on this clonotype: A single base separates this from a much larger clone, so it may be a read error. The conserved closing phenylalanine or tryptophan is absent in this CDR3, likely reflecting a read error. The chain carries TRBV6-6 and TRBJ2-5, with D unclear. Germline V lookup: CDR1 MNHNY, CDR2 SVGAGI (reference sequence). V was trimmed by 1 base and J by 7 bases, leaving 4 bases between them. The CDR3 has 11 amino acids. CDR3 region: CASSYLGTQYL. The CDR3 DNA reads TGTGCCAGCAGTTACTTAGGGACCCAGTACTTA.

The rearrangement links TRBV5-6 to TRBJ2-7; TRBD2 matches at 10 bases. The length of the CDR3 is 17 residues. V gave up 0 bases and J gave up 6 bases; unmatched junction bases: 12. Germline values: CDR1 SGHDT, CDR2 YYEEEE. The CDR3 here is CASSLAPVLPSGGEQYF. The CDR3 region has the DNA TGTGCCAGCAGCTTGGCCCCGGTGTTGCCTAGCGGGGGCGAGCAGTACTTC.

This clonotype was seen a handful of times. The rearrangement links TRBV3-1 to TRBJ2-5; 10 bases align to TRBD2. This CDR3 is 17 amino acids long. The germline V gene has CDR1 LGHDT and CDR2 YNNKEL (reference sequence). V lost 4 bases to trimming and J lost 5 bases; unmatched junction nucleotides: 13. CDR3 loop: CASSPGLVAGGYETQYF. The CDR3 DNA sequence: TGTGCCAGCAGCCCTGGACTGGTAGCGGGGGGTTATGAGACCCAGTACTTC.

This clonotype occurred a few times. The chain is built from TRBV2 and TRBJ2-7; D gene ambiguous. V was shortened by 1 base and J by 6 bases, with 16 bases between the two germline ends. Germline V gene sequence: CDR1 SNHLY, CDR2 FYNNEI. The CDR3 sequence is 15 residues long. CDR3 region: CASSEGIGSAREQYF. Written as DNA, the CDR3 is TGTGCCAGCAGTGAAGGGATAGGTTCTGCTCGCGAGCAGTACTTC.

This clonotype was seen many times. The chain carries TRBV18 and TRBJ2-5; tentative D call: TRBD1 (6 bases). The V end lost 2 bases, the J end lost 5 bases, and 9 bases lay between the germline ends. Germline CDR1 and CDR2: KGHSH and LQKENI. This CDR3 contains 13 residues. The CDR3 DNA is TGTGCCAGCTCACCAGGGGGCGCGGAGACCCAGTACTTC. Encoded protein: CASSPGGAETQYF. Full variable domain (outside the CDR3, taken from reference TRBV18 and TRBJ2-5): NAGVMQNPRHLVRRRGQEARLRCSPMKGHSHVYWYRQLPEEGLKFMVYLQKENIIDESGMPKERFSAEFPKEGPSILRIQQVVRGDSAAYFCASSPGGAETQYFGPGTRLLVL.